These 20 T cell receptor beta chains were all obtained from the same sample, sequenced in a study of blood T cell repertoires in COVID-19. TCRdb keeps only in-frame clones here, not all; method: immunoSEQ multiplex PCR. The table shows about 670,000 clones, with approximately 90% occurring only once. The specimen sequenced was peripheral blood. Receptors were obtained from a woman between 18 and 29 years old with acute or convalescent COVID-19.

J is TRBJ1-1 and V is TRBV7-2, with D possibly TRBD1 on 5 matching bases. V was shortened by 0 bases and J by 1 base, with 9 bases between the two germline ends. The V gene's germline CDR1 is SGHTA and CDR2 FQGNSA. This CDR3 is built from 15 residues. The CDR3 loop is CASSLAGAKNTEAFF. The CDR3, as DNA: TGTGCCAGCAGCTTAGCAGGGGCTAAGAACACTGAAGCTTTCTTT.

This chain connects TRBV7-9 to TRBJ1-5; D may be TRBD1 (6 bases). The length of the CDR3 is 17 residues. Trimming removed 7 bases from V and 5 bases from J, with 24 bases in between. The V gene's germline CDR1 is SEHNR and CDR2 FQNEAQ (reference sequence). The CDR3 DNA is TGTGCCAGCAACCTCTTCGAAGGGGGGGTGGAGGATCAGCCCCAGCATTTT. It is translated as CASNLFEGGVEDQPQHF.

The rearrangement uses TRBV27 and TRBJ1-2; D remains ambiguous. The CDR3 totals 17 residues. Deletions cut 0 bases from V and 8 bases from J, with 22 bases between. Germline values: CDR1 MNHEY, CDR2 SMNVEV (reference sequence). CDR3 amino acids: CASSLSFVREEDEGYTF. In DNA form, the CDR3 reads TGTGCCAGCAGTTTATCTTTCGTCCGGGAGGAGGACGAAGGCTACACCTTC.

The V and J genes are TRBV9 and TRBJ1-2, with D possibly being TRBD1 (6 bases). Trimming pared 5 bases from V and 4 bases from J, leaving 12 bases between. The CDR3 is made up of 13 amino acids. Germline V gene lookup returns CDR1 SGDLS and CDR2 YYNGEE. The CDR3 here is CASRPQGFYGYTF. In DNA, the CDR3 is TGTGCCAGCAGACCTCAGGGGTTCTATGGCTACACCTTC.

The chain is built from TRBV5-1 and TRBJ1-3, with D unclear. This CDR3 spans 13 amino acids. Germline V CDR1 and CDR2: SGHRS, YFSETQ. The germline V and J ends were trimmed by 4 bases and 8 bases, with 13 bases remaining between them. Here the CDR3 reads CASSPRSGDTIYF. For the CDR3, the DNA is TGCGCCAGCAGCCCCCGGTCCGGGGACACCATATATTTT.

V usage is TRBV6-4 and J usage is TRBJ2-1; 7 nucleotides match TRBD2. CDR1 MRHNA and CDR2 SNTAGT come from the germline V gene. Losses at the gene ends were 4 bases for V and 6 bases for J; bases not matched to a gene: 9. The CDR3 has 15 amino acids. As DNA, the CDR3 is TGTGCCAGCAGTGTTGGTACTAGCGACTCCAATGAGCAGTTCTTC. Protein product: CASSVGTSDSNEQFF.

V and J are TRBV6-5 and TRBJ1-2; the D gene is possibly TRBD1 (5 bases). The V end lost 5 bases, the J end lost 0 bases, and 7 bases lay between the germline ends. Looked up from germline, CDR1 is MNHEY and CDR2 is SVGAGI. This CDR3 is built from 13 residues. Here the CDR3 DNA reads TGTGCCAGCAGTAAACAGGCTAACTATGGCTACACCTTC. Translated: CASSKQANYGYTF.

The chain employs TRBV6-5 and TRBJ1-1; 8 bases match TRBD1. There are 15 residues in the CDR3. Trimming cost V 5 bases and J 11 bases; bases outside gene matches: 16. Germline V gives CDR1 MNHEY, CDR2 SVGAGI. The CDR3 DNA follows: TGTGCCAGCAGTAACCCCCTCCGGGACAGGAATCAGGCTTTCTTT. Its translation is CASSNPLRDRNQAFF.

This chain joins TRBV5-1 and TRBJ2-7; D is perhaps TRBD1 (6 bases). Germline values: CDR1 SGHRS, CDR2 YFSETQ. CDR3 length: 15 amino acids. V was cut by 4 bases and J by 3 bases, with 17 bases left in between. The CDR3 loop is CASSPFGGSLYEQYF. The CDR3 nucleotides read TGCGCCAGCAGCCCCTTTGGGGGCTCCCTCTACGAGCAGTACTTC.

V gene TRBV6-2 or TRBV6-3 combines with J gene TRBJ2-2; D might be TRBD1 (5 bases). This CDR3 comprises 16 residues. Germline-derived CDR1 and CDR2 are MNHEY and SVGEGT. V dropped 5 bases and J dropped 0 bases, with 13 bases sitting between them. Written as DNA, the CDR3 is TGTGCCAGCAGTACCTCGAGACAGACGAACACCGGGGAGCTGTTTTTT. Amino acid sequence: CASSTSRQTNTGELFF.

CDR3: CASSLPFGGPYEQYF. CDR3 nucleotide sequence: TGTGCCAGCAGCCTCCCATTCGGGGGACCCTACGAGCAGTACTTC. V is TRBV5-6 and J is TRBJ2-7; TRBD2 might be the D (6 bases). The ends were cut back, 4 bases at V and 2 bases at J, with 16 bases in the middle. This CDR3 is built from 15 residues. In germline, CDR1 is SGHDT, CDR2 YYEEEE.

The rearrangement links TRBV25-1 to TRBJ1-4; D not resolved. The V and J ends lost 1 base and 1 base respectively, with 7 bases between them. Germline loops: CDR1 MGHDK, CDR2 SYGVNS. The length of the CDR3 is 15 residues. Written as DNA, the CDR3 is TGTGCCAGCAGTGAATCCGGGGTAACTAATGAAAAACTGTTTTTT. Translating it yields CASSESGVTNEKLFF.

This clone was detected only once. The V gene is TRBV4-1, the J gene TRBJ2-5; 7 bases match TRBD2. Germline CDR1 and CDR2: MGHRA and YSYEKL. The trim removed 1 base at V and 5 bases at J, leaving 10 bases unmatched. The CDR3 contains 16 residues. The CDR3 bases are TGCGCCAGCAGCCAAGCTGTACTAGCGATTGGGGAGACCCAGTACTTC. Protein sequence: CASSQAVLAIGETQYF.

The gene calls are TRBV6-5 and TRBJ1-1; D gene unclear. In germline, CDR1 is MNHEY, CDR2 SVGAGI. The CDR3 consists of 14 residues. V was cut by 8 bases and J by 7 bases, with 20 bases left in between. In DNA, the CDR3 is TGTGCCAGCCCCGAGGATGAGGTGTACGGTGAAGCTTTCTTT. It yields the protein CASPEDEVYGEAFF.

The chain joins TRBV21-1 to TRBJ1-2; TRBD1 reflects the table's D call only, with no check against the DNA. TRBV21-1 is recorded as a pseudogene. This CDR3 is built from 13 residues. CDR3 in amino acids: CASRNRDIYGYTF. The CDR3 region has the DNA TGTGCCAGCAGAAACAGGGACATCTATGGCTACACCTTC.

This clone was picked up one time. The V gene is TRBV19, the J gene TRBJ1-5; unclear D gene. V lost 7 bases and J 3 bases, leaving 13 bases between the germline ends. The CDR3 consists of 14 residues. The germline CDR1 and CDR2 sequences are LNHDA and SQIVND (reference sequence). For the CDR3, the DNA is TGTGCCAGTACCATTTCAACTAACAATCAGCCCCAGCATTTT. Protein: CASTISTNNQPQHF. The full variable domain, rest sourced from reference TRBV19 and TRBJ1-5, is DGGITQSPKYLFRKEGQNVTLSCEQNLNHDAMYWYRQDPGQGLRLIYYSQIVNDFQKGDIAEGYSVSREKKESFPLTVTSAQKNPTAFYLCASTISTNNQPQHFGDGTRLSIL.

This chain connects TRBV25-1 to TRBJ1-2, with 8 bases that match TRBD1. Germline V gene data show CDR1 as MGHDK and CDR2 as SYGVNS. The CDR3 has 11 amino acids. V shed 8 bases, J shed 4 bases, and the junction held 0 bases outside the gene matches. DNA of the CDR3: TGTGCCAGCGGACAGGGCTATGGCTACACCTTC. Protein product: CASGQGYGYTF.

J is TRBJ1-1 and V is TRBV6-5; unclear D gene. The germline V gene encodes CDR1 MNHEY and CDR2 SVGAGI. The CDR3 is made up of 11 amino acids. Trimming removed 8 bases at V and 10 bases at J, with 14 bases between. The CDR3 nucleotides are TGTGCCAGCGAGACAATACGGGGAGCTTTCTTT. It translates to CASETIRGAFF.

J is TRBJ2-1 and V is TRBV6-2 or TRBV6-3; 11 bases agree with TRBD2. After removal of 4 bases from V and 6 bases from J, the junction contained 11 bases not matched to a gene. The CDR3 is 17 amino acids. The V gene's germline CDR1 is MNHEY and CDR2 SVGEGT. CDR3 bases: TGTGCCAGCAGTTTAGACCTAGCGGGGGGCGTTTTCAATGAGCAGTTCTTC. This sequence encodes CASSLDLAGGVFNEQFF.

The chain joins TRBV20-1 to TRBJ1-5; possible D gene TRBD1, 5 bases. The CDR3 has 16 amino acids. The germline gives CDR1 DFQATT, CDR2 SNEGSKA (reference sequence). V lost 3 bases and J 2 bases, leaving 17 bases between the germline ends. The CDR3 loop reads CSASGVGGNGNQPQHF. DNA of the CDR3: TGCAGTGCTAGTGGGGTCGGGGGTAACGGCAATCAGCCCCAGCATTTT.